The source of this TCR beta chain is a study of blood T cell repertoires in COVID-19. CDR3 length: 14 amino acids. Germline loops: CDR1 MNHEY, CDR2 SVGAGI. V trimming: 6 bases; J trimming: 4 bases; junction bases outside the gene matches: 8. Sequencing was performed with immunoSEQ multiplex PCR; in TCRdb, only in-frame clones are kept and a portion is missing. The table includes roughly 150,000 clones, roughly 84% detected once. Material for sequencing was peripheral blood. The J gene is TRBJ2-5, the V gene TRBV6-5; TRBD2 matches 7 bases. This clonotype was obtained from a human donor in a cohort sampled during active COVID-19. The CDR3 is CASRWEGRAETQYF. DNA of the CDR3: TGTGCCAGCAGGTGGGAGGGAAGGGCAGAGACCCAGTACTTC.